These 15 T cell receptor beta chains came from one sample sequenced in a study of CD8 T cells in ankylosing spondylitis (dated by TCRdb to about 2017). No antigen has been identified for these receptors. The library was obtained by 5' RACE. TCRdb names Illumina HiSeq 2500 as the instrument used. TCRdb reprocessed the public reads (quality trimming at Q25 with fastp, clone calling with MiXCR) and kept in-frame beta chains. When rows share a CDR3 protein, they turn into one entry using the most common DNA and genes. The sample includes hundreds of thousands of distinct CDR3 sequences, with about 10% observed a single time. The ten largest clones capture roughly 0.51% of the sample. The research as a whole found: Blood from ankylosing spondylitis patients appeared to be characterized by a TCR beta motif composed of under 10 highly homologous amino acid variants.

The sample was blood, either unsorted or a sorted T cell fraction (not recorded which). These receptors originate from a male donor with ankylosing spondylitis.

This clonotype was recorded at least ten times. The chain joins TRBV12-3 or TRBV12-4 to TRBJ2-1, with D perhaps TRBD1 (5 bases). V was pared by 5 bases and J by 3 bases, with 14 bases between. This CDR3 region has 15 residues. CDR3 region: CASSPSDMYYNEQFF. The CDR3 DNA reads TGTGCCAGCAGTCCATCGGACATGTACTACAATGAGCAGTTCTTC.

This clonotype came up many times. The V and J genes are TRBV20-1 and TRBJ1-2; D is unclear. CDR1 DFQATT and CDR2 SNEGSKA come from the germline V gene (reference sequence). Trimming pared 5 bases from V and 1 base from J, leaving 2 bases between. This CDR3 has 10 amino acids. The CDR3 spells CSAHNYGYTF. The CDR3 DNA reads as TGCAGTGCTCATAACTATGGCTACACCTTC.

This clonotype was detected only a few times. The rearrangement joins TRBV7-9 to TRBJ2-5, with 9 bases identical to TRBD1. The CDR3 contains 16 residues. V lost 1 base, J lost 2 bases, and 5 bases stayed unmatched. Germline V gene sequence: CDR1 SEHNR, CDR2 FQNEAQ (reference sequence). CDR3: CASSLGDRGIQETQYF. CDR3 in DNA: TGTGCCAGCAGCTTAGGAGACAGGGGGATACAAGAGACCCAGTACTTC.

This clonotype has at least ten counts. This CDR3 is CSAPGSGFLETQYF. The CDR3 bases are TGCAGTGCTCCGGGGTCGGGCTTTCTGGAGACCCAGTACTTC. The J gene is TRBJ2-5, the V gene TRBV20-1; tentative D call: TRBD2 (5 bases). There are 14 residues in the CDR3. V gave up 5 bases and J gave up 5 bases, with 18 bases separating them. Germline lookup yields CDR1 DFQATT and CDR2 SNEGSKA (reference sequence).

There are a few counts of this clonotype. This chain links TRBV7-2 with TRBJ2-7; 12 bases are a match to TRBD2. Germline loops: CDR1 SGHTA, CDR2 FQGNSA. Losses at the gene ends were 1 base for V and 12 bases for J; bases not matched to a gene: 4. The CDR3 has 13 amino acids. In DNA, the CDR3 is TGTGCCAGCAGCTTAGGACTAGCGGGAGAACGGTACTTC. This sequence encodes CASSLGLAGERYF.

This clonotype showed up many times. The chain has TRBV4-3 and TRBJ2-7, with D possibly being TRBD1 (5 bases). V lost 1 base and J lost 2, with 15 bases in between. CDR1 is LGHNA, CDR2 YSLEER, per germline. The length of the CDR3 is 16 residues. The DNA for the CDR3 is TGCGCCAGCAGCCAAGCTTTTCAGGGCGCAACCTACGAGCAGTACTTC. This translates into CASSQAFQGATYEQYF.

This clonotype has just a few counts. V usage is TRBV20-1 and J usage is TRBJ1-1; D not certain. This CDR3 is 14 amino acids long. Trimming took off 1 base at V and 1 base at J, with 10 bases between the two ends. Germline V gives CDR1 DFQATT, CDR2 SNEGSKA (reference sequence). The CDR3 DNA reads TGCAGTGCTAGAGTGGGGTTGAGGAACACTGAAGCTTTCTTT. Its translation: CSARVGLRNTEAFF.

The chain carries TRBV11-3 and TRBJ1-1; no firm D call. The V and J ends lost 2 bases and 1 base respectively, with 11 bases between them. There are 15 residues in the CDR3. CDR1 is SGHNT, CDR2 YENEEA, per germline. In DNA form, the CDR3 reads TGTGCCAGCAGCTTAAGCCGGGCCCAGAACACTGAAGCTTTCTTT. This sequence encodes CASSLSRAQNTEAFF.

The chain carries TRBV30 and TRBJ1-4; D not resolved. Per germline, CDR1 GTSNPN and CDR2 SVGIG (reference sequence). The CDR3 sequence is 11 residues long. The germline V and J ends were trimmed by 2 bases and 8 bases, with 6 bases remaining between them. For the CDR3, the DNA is TGTGCCTGGAGTACCAAGGAAAAACTGTTTTTT. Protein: CAWSTKEKLFF.

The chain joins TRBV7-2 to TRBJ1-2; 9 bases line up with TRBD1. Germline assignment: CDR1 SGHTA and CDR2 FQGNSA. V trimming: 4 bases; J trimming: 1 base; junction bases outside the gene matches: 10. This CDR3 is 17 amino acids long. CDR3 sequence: CASSSSPPGQGNYGYTF. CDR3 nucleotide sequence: TGTGCCAGCAGCTCTTCTCCACCGGGACAGGGTAACTATGGCTACACCTTC.

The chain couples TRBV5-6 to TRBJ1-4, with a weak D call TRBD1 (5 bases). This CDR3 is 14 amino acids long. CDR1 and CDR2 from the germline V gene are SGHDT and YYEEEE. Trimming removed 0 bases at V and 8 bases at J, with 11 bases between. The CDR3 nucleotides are TGTGCCAGCAGCTTGGTGGGCAGGGACGAAAAACTGTTTTTT. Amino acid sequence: CASSLVGRDEKLFF. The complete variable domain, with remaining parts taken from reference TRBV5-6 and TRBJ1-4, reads DAGVTQSPTHLIKTRGQQVTLRCSPKSGHDTVSWYQQALGQGPQFIFQYYEEEERQRGNFPDRFSGHQFPNYSSELNVNALLLGDSALYLCASSLVGRDEKLFFGSGTQLSVL.

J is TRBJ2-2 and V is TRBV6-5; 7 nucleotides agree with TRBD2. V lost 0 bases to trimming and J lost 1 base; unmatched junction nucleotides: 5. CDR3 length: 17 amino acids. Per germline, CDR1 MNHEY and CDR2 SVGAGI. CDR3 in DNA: TGTGCCAGCAGTTACTCCTCGGCTAGCGGGAACACCGGGGAGCTGTTTTTT. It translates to CASSYSSASGNTGELFF.

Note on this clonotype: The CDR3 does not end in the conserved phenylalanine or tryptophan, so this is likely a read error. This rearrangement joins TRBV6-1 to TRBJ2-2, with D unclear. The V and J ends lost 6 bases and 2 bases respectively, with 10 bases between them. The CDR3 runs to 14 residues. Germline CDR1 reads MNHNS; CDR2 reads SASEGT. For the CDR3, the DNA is TGTGCCAGCAGCAACCCGGTCAACACCGGGGAGCTGTTTCTT. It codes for CASSNPVNTGELFL.

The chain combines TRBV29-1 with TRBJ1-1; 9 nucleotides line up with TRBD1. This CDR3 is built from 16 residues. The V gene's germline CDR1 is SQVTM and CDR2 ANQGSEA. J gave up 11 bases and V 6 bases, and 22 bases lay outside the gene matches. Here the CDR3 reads CSVTGQGAGNRPWAFF. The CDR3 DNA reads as TGCAGCGTGACGGGACAGGGAGCCGGGAACCGCCCTTGGGCTTTCTTT.

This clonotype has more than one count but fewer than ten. The CDR3 reads CSVVSQANTEAFF. In DNA form, the CDR3 reads TGCAGCGTTGTATCACAGGCTAACACTGAAGCTTTCTTT. The chain joins TRBV29-1 to TRBJ1-1; D perhaps matches TRBD1 (5 bases). Germline values: CDR1 SQVTM, CDR2 ANQGSEA. This CDR3 contains 13 residues. V shed 4 bases and J shed 2 bases, with 11 bases lying between them.